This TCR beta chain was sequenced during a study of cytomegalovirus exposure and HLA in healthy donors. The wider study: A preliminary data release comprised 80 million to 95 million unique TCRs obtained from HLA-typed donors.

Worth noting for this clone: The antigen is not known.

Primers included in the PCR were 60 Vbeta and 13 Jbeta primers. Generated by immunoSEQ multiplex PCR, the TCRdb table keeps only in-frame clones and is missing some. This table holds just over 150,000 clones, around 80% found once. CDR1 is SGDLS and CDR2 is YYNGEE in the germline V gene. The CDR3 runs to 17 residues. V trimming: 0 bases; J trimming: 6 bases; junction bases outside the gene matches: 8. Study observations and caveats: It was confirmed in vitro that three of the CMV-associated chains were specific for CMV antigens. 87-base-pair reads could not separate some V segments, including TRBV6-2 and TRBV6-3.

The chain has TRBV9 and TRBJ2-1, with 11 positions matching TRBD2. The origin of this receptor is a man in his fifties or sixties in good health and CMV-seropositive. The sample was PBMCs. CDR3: CASSVDGRLAGGNEQFF. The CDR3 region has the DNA TGTGCCAGCAGCGTAGACGGGAGGCTAGCGGGAGGCAATGAGCAGTTCTTC.